This T cell receptor (beta chain) was sequenced in a study of identical twins. The CDR3 is 13 amino acids. The germline V and J ends were trimmed by 8 bases and 2 bases, with 9 bases remaining between them. The germline V gene has CDR1 PRHDT and CDR2 FYEKMQ (reference sequence). This clonotype came up a few times. MiXCR, applied by TCRdb to the 5' RACE reads, yields one record per CDR3 protein. The sample records 1,800,000 or so distinct CDR3 sequences, less than 40% being singletons. Material: cord blood. The chain joins TRBV13 to TRBJ2-2, with a weak D call TRBD2 (6 bases). The clonotype originates from a newborn girl in good health. CDR3 nucleotides: TGTGCCAGCGGCGGGGAAAACACCGGGGAGCTGTTTTTT. Its protein product is CASGGENTGELFF.